This T cell receptor (beta chain) came from a study of molecular identifiers for immune sequencing clone quantification. Study outcomes and limitations: Clones carrying above 20 RNA copies accounted for over 99% of effector molecules, under 1% in naive cells. Among about 1 million naive cells, as was reported, spiked Jurkat TCR RNA from one cell was detectable.

MiXCR was run by TCRdb on the PCR reads, yielding one entry per CDR3 protein. The table shows nearly 650,000 distinct CDR3 sequences, with about 25% occurring only once. As regards this clonotype: The antigen is not known.

CDR1 is SGHRS, CDR2 YFSETQ, per germline. V was pared by 1 base and J by 5 bases, with 7 bases of the junction left unmatched. The CDR3 is made up of 16 amino acids. Sorting was used to obtain naive CD8 T cells (CD8+CD4-CCR7+CD45RA+). This TCR was recovered from a human donor in good health. Some libraries in this study had Jurkat cell RNA spiked in. The sample comprised naive CD8+ T cells from blood, with Jurkat cell RNA spiked in. Subset noted: FACS-sorted CD8+CD4-CCR7+CD45RA+ naive T cells. This chain connects TRBV5-1 to TRBJ2-7, with 12 bases that match TRBD2. CDR3 nucleotide sequence: TGCGCCAGCAGCTTGAAGACTAGCGGGAGAGAGGACGAGCAGTACTTC. Protein: CASSLKTSGREDEQYF. The full variable domain, completed using reference TRBV5-1 and TRBJ2-7, is KAGVTQTPRYLIKTRGQQVTLSCSPISGHRSVSWYQQTPGQGLQFLFEYFSETQRNKGNFPGRFSGRQFSNSRSEMNVSTLELGDSALYLCASSLKTSGREDEQYFGPGTRLTVT.